The 5 T cell receptor beta chains reported below all come from one sample, sequenced in a study of blood T cell repertoires in COVID-19. The data were produced by immunoSEQ multiplex PCR, yet TCRdb's version contains in-frame clones alone and is incomplete. Here the sample spans some 170,000 clones, around 80% being singletons. Input material: PBMCs or T cells enriched from blood (not recorded which). The receptors derive from a middle-aged man who had recovered from COVID-19.

The rearrangement uses TRBV25-1 and TRBJ2-5; 7 positions agree with TRBD1. The CDR3 runs 13 residues. V was clipped by 9 bases and J by 3 bases; unmatched bases: 7. Germline V gene sequence: CDR1 MGHDK, CDR2 SYGVNS. The CDR3 nucleotides read TGTGCCAGTCGAACAGGGGCGGAAGAGACCCAGTACTTC. As protein: CASRTGAEETQYF.

The chain combines TRBV6-2 or TRBV6-3 with TRBJ2-7; 8 bases fit TRBD2. Trimming at V came to 4 bases and at J to 7 bases, leaving 9 bases not matched to a gene. Per germline, CDR1 MNHEY and CDR2 SVGEGT. The CDR3 consists of 14 residues. The CDR3 protein is CASSSIAGSQEQYV. The CDR3 region has the DNA TGTGCCAGCAGTTCTATAGCGGGGAGTCAGGAGCAGTACGTC.

Comment on this clone: Its ends do not fully match the called genes, so a read error is possible. The chain has TRBV7-3 and TRBJ1-2, with 7 bases identical to TRBD1. The V gene's germline CDR1 is SGHTA and CDR2 FQGTGA. The CDR3 consists of 14 residues. The CDR3 DNA follows: TGTGCCAGCAGCCTCACCCCCGAACCGGGACAGACAATCTTC. Translation gives CASSLTPEPGQTIF. Using reference TRBV7-3 and TRBJ1-2 for the parts outside the CDR3, the full variable domain is GAGVSQTPSNKVTEKGKYVELRCDPISGHTALYWYRQSLGQGPEFLIYFQGTGAADDSGLPNDRFFAVRPEGSVSTLKIQRTERGDSAVYLCASSLTPEPGQTIFGSGTRLTVV.

The rearrangement joins TRBV2 to TRBJ2-3; no definite D call. The CDR3 runs 12 residues. Germline CDR1 reads SNHLY; CDR2 reads FYNNEI. V was trimmed by 11 bases and J by 2 bases, leaving 11 bases between them. The CDR3 bases are TGTGCCTCCTGCCCAGACACAGATACGCAGTATTTT. Translating it yields CASCPDTDTQYF.

This sequence joins TRBV10-3 and TRBJ2-7, with 14 bases lining up with TRBD2. The germline V gene encodes CDR1 ENHRY and CDR2 SYGVKD. With 6 bases clipped from V and 1 base from J, the junction kept 5 bases outside the gene matches. The CDR3 totals 16 residues. The CDR3 is CAISETSGGGSYEQYV. CDR3 DNA: TGTGCCATCAGCGAGACTAGCGGGGGGGGGTCCTACGAGCAGTACGTC.